This TCR beta chain was retrieved from a study of blood T cells in healthy people across ages. For the second PCR, which ran for roughly 6 to 12 cycles, a sample-barcoded 5' primer and a J-beta primer mix were used. TCRdb fed the 5' RACE reads into MiXCR, producing one record per CDR3 protein. This table holds about 930,000 distinct CDR3 sequences, around 29% found once. Germline lookup yields CDR1 MNHNS and CDR2 SASEGT. The CDR3 is 13 amino acids. V was pared by 6 bases and J by 11 bases, with 11 bases of the junction left unmatched. This same sample was also part of a study on T cells of mothers and their children.

This sequence was found in a woman in her forties in good health. The rearrangement uses TRBV6-1 and TRBJ2-5; TRBD1 matches at 8 bases. The sequencing input was blood. The CDR3 nucleotides read TGTGCCAGCAGCGACAGGGGTAGAGGTGGGCAGTACTTC. Translated: CASSDRGRGGQYF.